The 14 T cell receptor beta chains reported below all come from one sample, sequenced in a study of Graves' ophthalmopathy and Graves' hyperthyroidism. TCR beta CDR3 amplification used RNA transcripts. First-round RT-PCR employed HTBI primers, with a second-round multiplex PCR after it. TCRdb fed the multiplex PCR reads into MiXCR, producing one record per CDR3 protein. Of about 1.2 million distinct CDR3 sequences listed, roughly two fifths are singletons. The material sequenced was peripheral blood or thyroid tissue (not recorded which). The receptors were gathered from an adult man with Graves' hyperthyroidism.

The genes are TRBV5-6 and TRBJ1-2; D perhaps matches TRBD1 (6 bases). The CDR3 is made up of 15 amino acids. The V gene lost 5 bases and the J gene lost 3 bases, with 17 bases spanning the gap. Germline V gene sequence: CDR1 SGHDT, CDR2 YYEEEE. CDR3 DNA: TGTGCCAGCAGACCTCGACAGGCCTTCTACTATGGCTACACCTTC. Its translation is CASRPRQAFYYGYTF.

The chain is built from TRBV25-1 and TRBJ2-5, with TRBD2 as a possible D gene (5 bases). Trimming shortened V by 4 bases and J by 2 bases, and 23 bases separated the two germline ends. This CDR3 is built from 18 residues. Germline lookup yields CDR1 MGHDK and CDR2 SYGVNS. CDR3: CASSASRTGWSYQETQYF. Here the CDR3 DNA reads TGTGCCAGCAGTGCTAGCCGGACCGGTTGGAGTTATCAAGAGACCCAGTACTTC.

The V and J genes are TRBV5-1 and TRBJ1-2, with D maybe TRBD1 (5 bases). V was pared by 4 bases and J by 2 bases, with 18 bases between. Germline V gives CDR1 SGHRS, CDR2 YFSETQ. The CDR3 runs to 16 residues. The CDR3: CASSGTSSPLNYGYTF. The CDR3 region has the DNA TGCGCCAGCAGCGGGACCTCCTCCCCCCTGAACTATGGCTACACCTTC.

CDR3 protein: CASSKSPGPQETQYF. The CDR3, as DNA: TGTGCCAGCAGTAAAAGTCCGGGACCCCAAGAGACCCAGTACTTC. The gene calls are TRBV6-2 or TRBV6-3 and TRBJ2-5; D possibly uses TRBD1 or TRBD2 (5 bases each). Germline CDR1 is MNHEY and CDR2 is SVGEGT. The CDR3 is 15 residues long. Trimming shortened V by 5 bases and J by 1 base, and 14 bases separated the two germline ends.

This clonotype has more than one count but fewer than ten. The V gene is TRBV27, the J gene TRBJ1-5, with D perhaps TRBD1 (5 bases). The CDR3 length is 15 residues. V lost 7 bases and J lost 4, with 17 bases in between. The germline V gene has CDR1 MNHEY and CDR2 SMNVEV (reference sequence). The CDR3 coding sequence is TGTGCCAGCACCGAATCGGGGGGTTGGAATCAGCCCCAGCATTTT. Residues: CASTESGGWNQPQHF.

The chain carries TRBV28 and TRBJ2-5; 7 bases are shared with TRBD2. V dropped 8 bases and J dropped 3; count of bases not matched to a gene: 3. This CDR3 region has 12 residues. From germline, CDR1 is MDHEN and CDR2 SYDVKM. CDR3 region: CASGREKETQYF. Written as DNA, the CDR3 is TGTGCCAGCGGGCGGGAGAAAGAGACCCAGTACTTC.

This clonotype was seen repeatedly, ten times or more. This chain uses TRBV6-5 with TRBJ2-2; 9 nucleotides line up with TRBD1. Germline CDR1 reads MNHEY; CDR2 reads SVGAGI. There are 15 residues in the CDR3. Losses at the gene ends were 6 bases for V and 3 bases for J; bases not matched to a gene: 5. CDR3 amino acids: CASRGQGIDTGELFF. The CDR3 nucleotides are TGTGCCAGCAGGGGACAGGGAATAGACACCGGGGAGCTGTTTTTT.

This clonotype was seen many times. The V call is TRBV7-9, the J call TRBJ1-5; D is possibly TRBD1 (6 bases). The CDR3 has 18 residues. The germline CDR1 and CDR2 sequences are SEHNR and FQNEAQ (reference sequence). Trimming removed 3 bases at V and 1 base at J, with 19 bases between. The CDR3 nucleotides read TGTGCCAGCAGCTTCGGGGCAGGGGTATTCGCGAGCAATCAGCCCCAGCATTTT. Protein product: CASSFGAGVFASNQPQHF.

This clonotype was found many times. A read error may account for a junction end that differs from germline. This chain joins TRBV7-9 and TRBJ1-1; D might be TRBD1 (6 bases). The CDR3 is 15 amino acids. CDR1 and CDR2 from the germline V gene are SEHNR and FQNEAQ (reference sequence). CDR3 protein: CASSVAGQLNTEAFF. The CDR3, as DNA: TGTGCCAGCAGCGTAGCAGGACAGTTGAACACTGAAGCTTTCTTT.

The V and J genes are TRBV29-1 and TRBJ2-7; possible D gene TRBD2, 5 bases. Germline CDR1 SQVTM, CDR2 ANQGSEA. The CDR3 consists of 13 residues. V lost 6 bases and J lost 3, with 15 bases in between. CDR3 in amino acids: CSVAEDGGYEQYF. The CDR3 DNA sequence: TGCAGCGTGGCCGAGGATGGAGGCTACGAGCAGTACTTC.

V is TRBV29-1 and J is TRBJ1-5, with D perhaps matching TRBD1 (6 bases). The V gene lost 5 bases and the J gene lost 3 bases, with 14 bases spanning the gap. The CDR3 spans 14 residues. CDR1 SQVTM and CDR2 ANQGSEA come from the germline V gene. The CDR3 loop is CSVRTGQSNQPQHF. The DNA of the CDR3 is TGCAGCGTTCGGACTGGACAGTCCAATCAGCCCCAGCATTTT.

This clonotype has at least ten counts. The genes are TRBV20-1 and TRBJ1-6; no clear D. Germline-derived CDR1 and CDR2 are DFQATT and SNEGSKA (reference sequence). V lost 0 bases, J lost 6 bases, and 6 bases lay in between. The CDR3 totals 13 residues. The DNA for the CDR3 is TGCAGTGCTAGAGAACAGTTTAATTCACCCCTCCACTTT. Translating gives CSAREQFNSPLHF.

This clonotype was counted many times. This chain uses TRBV5-8 with TRBJ1-2; D call uncertain. CDR3 size: 13 residues. In germline, CDR1 is SGHTS, CDR2 YDEGEE. Trimming stripped 1 base from V and 8 bases from J, with 12 bases between. The CDR3 reads CASSLSWEEGYTF. For the CDR3, the DNA is TGTGCCAGCAGCTTGAGCTGGGAGGAAGGCTACACCTTC.

This clonotype occurred many times. The J gene is TRBJ1-5, the V gene TRBV10-3; 10 positions match TRBD1. Germline trimming cut 6 bases from V and 4 bases from J; bases unmatched to any gene: 6. Looked up from germline, CDR1 is ENHRY and CDR2 is SYGVKD. The CDR3 sequence is 15 residues long. The CDR3 nucleotides read TGTGCCATCAGGCCCGGGACAGGGGATAATCAGCCCCAGCATTTT. Its protein is CAIRPGTGDNQPQHF.